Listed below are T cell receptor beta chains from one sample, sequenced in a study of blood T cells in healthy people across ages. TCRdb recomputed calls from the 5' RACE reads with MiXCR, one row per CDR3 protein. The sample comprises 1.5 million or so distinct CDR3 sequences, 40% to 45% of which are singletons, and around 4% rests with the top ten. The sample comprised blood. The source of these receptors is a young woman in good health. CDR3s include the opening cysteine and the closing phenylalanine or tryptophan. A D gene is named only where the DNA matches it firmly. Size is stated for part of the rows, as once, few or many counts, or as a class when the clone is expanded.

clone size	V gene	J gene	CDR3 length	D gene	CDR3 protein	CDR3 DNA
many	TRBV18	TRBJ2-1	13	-	CASSPDRYNEQFF	TGTGCCAGCTCTCCTGACAGGTACAATGAGCAGTTCTTC
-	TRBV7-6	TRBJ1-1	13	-	CAGIQPGNTEAFF	TGTGCCGGAATACAGCCAGGGAACACTGAAGCTTTCTTT
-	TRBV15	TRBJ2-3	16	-	CATSVVWGAKWDTQYF	TGTGCCACCAGCGTAGTGTGGGGGGCAAAGTGGGATACGCAGTATTTT
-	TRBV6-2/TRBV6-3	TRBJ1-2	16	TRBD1	CASSSQKQGARPGYTF	TGTGCCAGCAGTTCCCAAAAACAGGGGGCCCGACCTGGCTACACCTTC
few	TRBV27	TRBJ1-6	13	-	CASRFQAYSPLHF	TGTGCCAGCAGATTCCAGGCCTATTCACCCCTCCACTTT
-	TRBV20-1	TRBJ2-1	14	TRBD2	CSASLAGGDNEQFF	TGCAGTGCTAGTCTAGCGGGAGGGGACAATGAGCAGTTCTTC
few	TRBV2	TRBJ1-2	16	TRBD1	CASSGIQGEANYGYTF	TGTGCCAGCAGTGGAATACAGGGGGAAGCTAACTATGGCTACACCTTC
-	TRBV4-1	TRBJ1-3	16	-	CASSQDPGIAGNTIYF	TGCGCCAGCAGCCAAGACCCAGGGATCGCTGGAAACACCATATATTTT
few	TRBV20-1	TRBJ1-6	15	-	CSAPGTMSLNSPLHF	TGCAGTGCCCCCGGGACAATGAGTTTAAATTCACCCCTCCACTTT
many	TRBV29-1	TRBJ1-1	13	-	CSVDRGLNTEAFF	TGCAGCGTTGACAGGGGTTTGAACACTGAAGCTTTCTTT
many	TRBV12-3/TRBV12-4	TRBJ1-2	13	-	CASRSLTRWGYTF	TGTGCCAGCAGGAGCCTGACACGGTGGGGCTACACCTTC
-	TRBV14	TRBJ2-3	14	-	CASSQDDPVDTQYF	TGTGCCAGCAGCCAAGACGACCCCGTGGATACGCAGTATTTT
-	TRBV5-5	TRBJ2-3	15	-	CASRPTGTQVDTQYF	TGTGCCAGCAGACCCACCGGAACTCAAGTTGATACGCAGTATTTT
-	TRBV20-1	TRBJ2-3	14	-	CSARVASGSDTQYF	TGCAGTGCTAGAGTAGCATCGGGGTCAGATACGCAGTATTTT
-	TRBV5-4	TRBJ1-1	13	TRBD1	CASSFGTGAQAFF	TGTGCCAGCAGCTTTGGGACAGGGGCTCAGGCTTTCTTT
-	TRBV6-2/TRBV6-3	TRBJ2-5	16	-	CASSTLEGGAGETQYF	TGTGCCAGCAGTACCCTAGAAGGGGGGGCCGGAGAGACCCAGTACTTC
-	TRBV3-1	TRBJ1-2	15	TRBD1	CASSHLSGQDVGYTF	TGTGCCAGCAGCCACCTCTCGGGACAGGACGTTGGATACACCTTC
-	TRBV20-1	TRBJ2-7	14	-	CSAGTAGPLYEQYF	TGCAGTGCTGGGACAGCGGGACCCTTATACGAGCAGTACTTC
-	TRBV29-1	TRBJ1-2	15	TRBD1	CSVFRDRGLGYGYTF	TGCAGCGTTTTCCGGGACAGGGGGCTGGGCTATGGCTACACCTTC
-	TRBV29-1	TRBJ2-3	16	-	CSVEDNGYYSTDTQYF	TGCAGCGTTGAAGATAACGGATATTATAGCACAGATACGCAGTATTTT